This passage covers 9 T cell receptor beta chains from one sample sequenced in a study of long-term antiretroviral therapy in people with HIV. Run at survey level, the immunoSEQ assay was version v3.0. Repertoires were generated with immunoSEQ multiplex PCR, while TCRdb's copy carries only in-frame clones and drops some. The sample yields 20,000 to 30,000 clones, 80% to 90% seen once. The sample consisted of unsorted PBMCs, taken 3 years after starting antiretroviral therapy. All receptors derive from a man in his fifties or sixties with HIV.

The chain couples TRBV18 to TRBJ2-7; D may match TRBD1 or TRBD2 (5 bases each). The ends were cut back, 3 bases at V and 2 bases at J, with 14 bases in the middle. The CDR3 totals 15 residues. Germline CDR1 reads KGHSH; CDR2 reads LQKENI. The CDR3 coding sequence is TGTGCCAGCTCACCGGGACGGATGGTTACCTACGAGCAGTACTTC. Its protein is CASSPGRMVTYEQYF.

In its sample, this clone was seen a few times. The rearrangement links TRBV15 to TRBJ2-7, with D uncertain. Germline assignment: CDR1 LNHNV and CDR2 YYDKDF (reference sequence). V lost 0 bases and J lost 0, with 9 bases in between. The CDR3 loop spans 15 amino acids. CDR3 sequence reads: CATSRDRASSYEQYF. DNA for the CDR3: TGTGCCACCAGCAGAGATCGCGCGAGCTCCTACGAGCAGTACTTC.

The rearrangement uses TRBV11-2 and TRBJ1-1; D gene uncertain. The CDR3 loop spans 14 amino acids. Trimming took off 8 bases at V and 0 bases at J, with 13 bases between the two ends. Germline CDR1 is SGHAT and CDR2 is FQNNGV. The DNA of the CDR3 is TGTGCCAGCGCCCCCCAGAGACTGAACACTGAAGCTTTCTTT. It translates to CASAPQRLNTEAFF.

The V call is TRBV7-8, the J call TRBJ1-1; D is ambiguous. The germline gives CDR1 SGHVS, CDR2 FQNEAQ. The CDR3 has 17 residues. V lost 4 bases to trimming and J lost 4 bases, with 22 bases between them. Here the CDR3 reads CASSSQRLHSGGTEAFF. DNA for the CDR3: TGTGCCAGCAGCTCCCAACGACTACACTCAGGAGGCACTGAAGCTTTCTTT.

This sequence joins TRBV7-8 and TRBJ2-7; TRBD1 aligns across 7 bases. After removal of 2 bases from V and 2 bases from J, the junction contained 3 bases not matched to a gene. Germline V CDR1 and CDR2: SGHVS, FQNEAQ. The CDR3 is 14 residues long. CDR3 DNA sequence: TGTGCCAGCAGCTTAAACAGGGGTCCCTACGAGCAGTACTTC. It is translated as CASSLNRGPYEQYF. The full variable domain, in which reference TRBV7-8 and TRBJ2-7 provide the parts outside the CDR3, is GAGVSQSPRYKVAKRGQDVALRCDPISGHVSLFWYQQALGQGPEFLTYFQNEAQLDKSGLPSDRFFAERPEGSVSTLKIQRTQQEDSAVYLCASSLNRGPYEQYFGPGTRLTVT.

This clone was observed once. The rearrangement joins TRBV18 to TRBJ2-5; D possibly corresponds to TRBD2 (7 bases). The CDR3 has 15 amino acids. Germline CDR1 is KGHSH and CDR2 is LQKENI. V lost 3 bases and J 2 bases, leaving 13 bases between the germline ends. The chain's CDR3 is CASSPLGGTQETQYF. As DNA, the CDR3 is TGTGCCAGCTCACCCCTGGGGGGGACACAAGAGACCCAGTACTTC.

The V gene is TRBV28, the J gene TRBJ1-5; D is ambiguous. The germline V gene encodes CDR1 MDHEN and CDR2 SYDVKM. The CDR3 has 12 residues. CDR3 in amino acids: CASRTLSQPQHF. Written as DNA, the CDR3 is TGTGCGTCCCGCACCCTCAGCCAGCCCCAGCATTTT.

The V and J genes are TRBV29-1 and TRBJ2-3, with no clear D. The CDR3 has 14 residues. Germline V gene lookup returns CDR1 SQVTM and CDR2 ANQGSEA. The V and J ends lost 0 bases and 4 bases respectively, with 11 bases between them. The CDR3, as DNA: TGCAGCGTTGAAGATTTAGGGATGGCAGATACGCAGTATTTT. It specifies CSVEDLGMADTQYF.

This chain connects TRBV18 to TRBJ1-5; 9 positions match TRBD1. The CDR3 has 15 residues. V dropped 5 bases and J dropped 4; count of bases not matched to a gene: 6. The germline CDR1 and CDR2 sequences are KGHSH and LQKENI. The CDR3 region is CASSGGTGSNQPQHF. The CDR3 nucleotides are TGTGCCAGCTCAGGAGGGACAGGGAGTAATCAGCCCCAGCATTTT.